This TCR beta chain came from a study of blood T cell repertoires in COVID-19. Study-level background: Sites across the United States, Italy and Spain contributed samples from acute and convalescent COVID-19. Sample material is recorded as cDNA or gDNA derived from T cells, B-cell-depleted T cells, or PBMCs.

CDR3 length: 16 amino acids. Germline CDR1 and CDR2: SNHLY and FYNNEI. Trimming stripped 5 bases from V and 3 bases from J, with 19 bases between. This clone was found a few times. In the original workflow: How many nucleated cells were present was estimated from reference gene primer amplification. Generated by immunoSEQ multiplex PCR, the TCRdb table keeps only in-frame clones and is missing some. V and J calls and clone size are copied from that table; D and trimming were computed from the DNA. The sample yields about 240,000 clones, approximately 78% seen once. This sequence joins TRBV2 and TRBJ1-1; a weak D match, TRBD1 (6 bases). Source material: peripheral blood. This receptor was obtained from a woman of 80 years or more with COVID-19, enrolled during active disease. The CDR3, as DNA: TGTGCCAGCAGTTCCCCTTTACAGGGTTGGGACACTGAAGCTTTCTTT. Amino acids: CASSSPLQGWDTEAFF.